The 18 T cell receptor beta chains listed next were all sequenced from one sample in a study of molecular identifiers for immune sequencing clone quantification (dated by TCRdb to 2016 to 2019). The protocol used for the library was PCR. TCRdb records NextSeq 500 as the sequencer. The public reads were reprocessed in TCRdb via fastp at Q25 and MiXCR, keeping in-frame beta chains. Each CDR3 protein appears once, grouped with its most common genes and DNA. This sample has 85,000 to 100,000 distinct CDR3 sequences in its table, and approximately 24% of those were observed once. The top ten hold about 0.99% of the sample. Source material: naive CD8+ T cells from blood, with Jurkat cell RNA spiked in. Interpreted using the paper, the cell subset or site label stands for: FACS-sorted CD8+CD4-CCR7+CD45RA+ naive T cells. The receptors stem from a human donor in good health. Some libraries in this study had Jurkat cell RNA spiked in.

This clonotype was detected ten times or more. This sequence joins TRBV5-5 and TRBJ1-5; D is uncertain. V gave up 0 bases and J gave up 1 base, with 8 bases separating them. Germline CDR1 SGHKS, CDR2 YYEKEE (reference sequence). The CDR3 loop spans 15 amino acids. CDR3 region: CASSLGGNSNQPQHF. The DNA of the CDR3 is TGTGCCAGCAGCTTGGGCGGGAACAGCAATCAGCCCCAGCATTTT. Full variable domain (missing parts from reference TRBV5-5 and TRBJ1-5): DAGVTQSPTHLIKTRGQQVTLRCSPISGHKSVSWYQQVLGQGPQFIFQYYEKEERGRGNFPDRFSARQFPNYSSELNVNALLLGDSALYLCASSLGGNSNQPQHFGDGTRLSIL.

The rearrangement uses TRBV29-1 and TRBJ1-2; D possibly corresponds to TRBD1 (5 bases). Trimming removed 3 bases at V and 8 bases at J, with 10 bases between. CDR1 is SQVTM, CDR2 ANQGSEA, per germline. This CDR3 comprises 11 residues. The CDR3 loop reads CSVDRTQGYTF. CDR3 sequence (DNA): TGCAGCGTTGATCGGACACAAGGCTACACCTTC.

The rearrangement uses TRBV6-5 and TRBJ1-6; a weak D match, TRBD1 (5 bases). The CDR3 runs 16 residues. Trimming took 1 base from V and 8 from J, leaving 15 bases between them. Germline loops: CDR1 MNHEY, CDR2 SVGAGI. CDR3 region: CASSYFSGIKDSPLHF. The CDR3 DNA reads TGTGCCAGCAGTTACTTTTCAGGGATTAAGGATTCACCCCTCCACTTT.

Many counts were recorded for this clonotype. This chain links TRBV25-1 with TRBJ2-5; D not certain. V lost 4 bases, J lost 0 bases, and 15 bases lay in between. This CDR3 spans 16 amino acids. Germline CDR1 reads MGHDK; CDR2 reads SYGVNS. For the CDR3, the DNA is TGTGCCAGCAGTGGGTCCCCGGTAGGGCACCAAGAGACCCAGTACTTC. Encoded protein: CASSGSPVGHQETQYF.

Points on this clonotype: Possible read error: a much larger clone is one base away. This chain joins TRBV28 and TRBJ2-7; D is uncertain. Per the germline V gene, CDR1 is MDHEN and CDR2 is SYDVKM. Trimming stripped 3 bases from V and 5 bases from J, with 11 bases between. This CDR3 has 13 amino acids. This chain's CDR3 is CASSFGNAHEQYF. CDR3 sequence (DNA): TGTGCCAGCAGTTTCGGAAACGCCCACGAGCAGTACTTC.

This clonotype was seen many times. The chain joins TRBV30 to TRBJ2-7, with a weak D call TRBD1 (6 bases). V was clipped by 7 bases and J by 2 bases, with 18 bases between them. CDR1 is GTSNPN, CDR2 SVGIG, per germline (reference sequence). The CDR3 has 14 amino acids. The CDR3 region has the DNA TGTGCCTTGCGAGGGGGACACCCGGCCTACGAGCAGTACTTC. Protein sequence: CALRGGHPAYEQYF.

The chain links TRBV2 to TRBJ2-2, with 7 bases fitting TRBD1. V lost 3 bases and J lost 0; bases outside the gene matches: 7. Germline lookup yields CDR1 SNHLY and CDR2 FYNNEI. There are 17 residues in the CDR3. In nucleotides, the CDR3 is TGTGCCAGCAGTGACCTGCCCGGGACAGCGAACACCGGGGAGCTGTTTTTT. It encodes CASSDLPGTANTGELFF. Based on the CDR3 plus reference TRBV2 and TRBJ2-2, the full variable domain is EPEVTQTPSHQVTQMGQEVILRCVPISNHLYFYWYRQILGQKVEFLVSFYNNEISEKSEIFDDQFSVERPDGSNFTLKIRSTKLEDSAMYFCASSDLPGTANTGELFFGEGSRLTVL.

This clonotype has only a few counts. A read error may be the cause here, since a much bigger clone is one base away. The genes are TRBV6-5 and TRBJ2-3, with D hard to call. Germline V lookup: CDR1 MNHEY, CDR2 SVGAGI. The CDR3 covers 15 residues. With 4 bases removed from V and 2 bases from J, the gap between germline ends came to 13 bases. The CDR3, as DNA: TGTGCCAGCAGTTGCTCGGACGGATCCACAGATACGCAGTATTTT. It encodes CASSCSDGSTDTQYF.

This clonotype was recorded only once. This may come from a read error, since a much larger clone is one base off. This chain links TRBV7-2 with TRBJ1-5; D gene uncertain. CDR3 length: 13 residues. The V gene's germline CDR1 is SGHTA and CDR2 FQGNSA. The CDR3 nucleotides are TGTGCCAGCAGCTTCAGAGTTGATCAGACCCAGCATTTT. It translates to CASSFRVDQTQHF.

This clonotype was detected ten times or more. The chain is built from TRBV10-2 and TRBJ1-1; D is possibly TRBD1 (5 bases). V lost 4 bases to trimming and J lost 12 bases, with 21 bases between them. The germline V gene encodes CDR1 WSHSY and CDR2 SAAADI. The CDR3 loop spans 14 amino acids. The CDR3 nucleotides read TGCGCCAGCAGTGCCGACAGCCCAGCTACGTTGCCTTTCTTT. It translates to CASSADSPATLPFF.

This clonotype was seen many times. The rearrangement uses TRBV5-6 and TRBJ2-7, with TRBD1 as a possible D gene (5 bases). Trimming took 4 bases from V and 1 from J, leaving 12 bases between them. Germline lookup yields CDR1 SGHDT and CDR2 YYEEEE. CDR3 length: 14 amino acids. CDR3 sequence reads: CASSLGAGSYEQYF. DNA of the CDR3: TGTGCCAGCAGCCTAGGGGCAGGATCCTACGAGCAGTACTTC.

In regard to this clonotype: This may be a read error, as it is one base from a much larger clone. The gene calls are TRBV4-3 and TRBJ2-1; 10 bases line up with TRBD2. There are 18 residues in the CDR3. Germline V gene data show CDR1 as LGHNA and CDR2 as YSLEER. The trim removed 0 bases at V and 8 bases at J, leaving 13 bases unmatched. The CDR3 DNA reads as TGCGCCAGCAGCCAAGAAGTTGGCAAGCGGGGGGGCCTCTATGAGCAGTTCTTC. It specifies CASSQEVGKRGGLYEQFF.

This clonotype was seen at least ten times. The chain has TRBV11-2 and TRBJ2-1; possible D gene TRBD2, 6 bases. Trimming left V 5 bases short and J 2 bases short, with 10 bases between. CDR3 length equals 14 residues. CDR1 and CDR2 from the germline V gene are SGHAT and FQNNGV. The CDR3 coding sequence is TGTGCCAGCAGCGGGAGGCCTCCCTACAATGAGCAGTTCTTC. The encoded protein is CASSGRPPYNEQFF.

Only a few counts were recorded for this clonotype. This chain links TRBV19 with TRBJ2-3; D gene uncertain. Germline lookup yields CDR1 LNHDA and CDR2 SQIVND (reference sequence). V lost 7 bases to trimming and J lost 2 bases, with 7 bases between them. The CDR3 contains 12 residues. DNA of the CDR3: TGTGCCAGTAAAGGGTACACAGATACGCAGTATTTT. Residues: CASKGYTDTQYF.

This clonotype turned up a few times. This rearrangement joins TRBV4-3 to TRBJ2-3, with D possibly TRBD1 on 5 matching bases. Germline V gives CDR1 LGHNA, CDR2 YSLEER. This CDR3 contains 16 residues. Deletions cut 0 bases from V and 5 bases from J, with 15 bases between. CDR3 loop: CASSQDRAGRIDTQYF. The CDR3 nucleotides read TGCGCCAGCAGCCAAGATCGGGCAGGGCGCATAGATACGCAGTATTTT.

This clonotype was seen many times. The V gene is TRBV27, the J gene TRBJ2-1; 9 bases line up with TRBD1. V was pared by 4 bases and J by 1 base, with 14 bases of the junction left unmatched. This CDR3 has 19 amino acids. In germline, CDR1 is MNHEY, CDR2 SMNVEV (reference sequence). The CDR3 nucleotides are TGTGCCAGCAGTTATTGGACAGGGGATACGCGGGGGTCCTACAATGAGCAGTTCTTC. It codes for CASSYWTGDTRGSYNEQFF.

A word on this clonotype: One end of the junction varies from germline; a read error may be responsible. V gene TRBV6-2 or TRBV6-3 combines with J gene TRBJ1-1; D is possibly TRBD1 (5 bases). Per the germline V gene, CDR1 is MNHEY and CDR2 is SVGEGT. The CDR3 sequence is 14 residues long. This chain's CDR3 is CASSYPPAGTAAFF. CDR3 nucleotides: TGTGCCAGCAGTTACCCCCCCGCCGGGACTGCAGCTTTCTTT.

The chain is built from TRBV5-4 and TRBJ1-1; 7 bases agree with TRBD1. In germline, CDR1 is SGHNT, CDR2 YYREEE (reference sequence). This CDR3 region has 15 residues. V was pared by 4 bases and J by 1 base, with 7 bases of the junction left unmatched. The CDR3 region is CASSPNRGGNTEAFF. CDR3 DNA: TGTGCCAGCAGCCCCAACAGGGGTGGGAACACTGAAGCTTTCTTT. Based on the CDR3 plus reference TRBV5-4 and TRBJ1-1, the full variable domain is ETGVTQSPTHLIKTRGQQVTLRCSSQSGHNTVSWYQQALGQGPQFIFQYYREEENGRGNFPPRFSGLQFPNYSSELNVNALELDDSALYLCASSPNRGGNTEAFFGQGTRLTVV.